The 23 T cell receptor beta chains listed next were all sequenced from one sample in a study of blood T cell repertoires in COVID-19 (dated by TCRdb to 2020 to 2021). Library construction relied on the immunoSEQ multiplex PCR assay. The source is immuneACCESS, and TCRdb retained only in-frame sequences with V and J called. Part of the clones is not carried over; for the studies checked, unresolved V genes explain less than half of this, and the remainder is unexplained. Counted in this sample were approximately 120,000 clones; around three quarters of them appeared once. The ten largest clones take up less than 14% of the sample. Specimen: peripheral blood. The origin of the receptors is a human donor in a cohort sampled during active COVID-19.

V usage is TRBV3-1 (or the pseudogene TRBV3-2) and J usage is TRBJ2-3; D is possibly TRBD2 (6 bases). Germline V lookup: CDR1 LGHDT, CDR2 YNNKEL (reference sequence). V shed 4 bases and J shed 0 bases, with 17 bases lying between them. The CDR3 length is 17 residues. Here the CDR3 reads CASSPQGRGASTDTQYF. The DNA of the CDR3 is TGTGCCAGCAGCCCTCAAGGGCGGGGAGCTAGCACAGATACGCAGTATTTT.

The rearrangement uses TRBV9 and TRBJ2-3, with D possibly being TRBD2 (6 bases). The CDR3 is 16 amino acids. With 4 bases removed from V and 1 base from J, the gap between germline ends came to 16 bases. Per germline, CDR1 SGDLS and CDR2 YYNGEE. The CDR3 bases are TGTGCCAGCAGCCCCTATAGCGGCTCTGGCACAGATACGCAGTATTTT. Its translation is CASSPYSGSGTDTQYF. The variable domain in full, with the rest retrieved from reference TRBV9 and TRBJ2-3, is DSGVTQTPKHLITATGQRVTLRCSPRSGDLSVYWYQQSLDQGLQFLIQYYNGEERAKGNILERFSAQQFPDLHSELNLSSLELGDSALYFCASSPYSGSGTDTQYFGPGTRLTVL.

This clone was counted only a few times. The V call is TRBV6-2 or TRBV6-3, the J call TRBJ2-2; possible D gene TRBD2, 5 bases. This CDR3 has 16 amino acids. The V gene lost 2 bases and the J gene lost 0 bases, with 10 bases spanning the gap. Germline values: CDR1 MNHEY, CDR2 SVGEGT. CDR3 nucleotides: TGTGCCAGCAGTTACACGGGGATTACGAACACCGGGGAGCTGTTTTTT. Its translation is CASSYTGITNTGELFF.

The chain has TRBV18 and TRBJ1-3; D ambiguous. CDR1 and CDR2 (germline): KGHSH, LQKENI. The CDR3 contains 15 residues. V lost 3 bases and J 8 bases, leaving 17 bases between the germline ends. The CDR3 nucleotides read TGTGCCAGCTCACCGAGTGTAGGCCTCCAGGACACCATATATTTT. It translates to CASSPSVGLQDTIYF.

The chain's CDR3 is CASSLSPGGGAFF. DNA of the CDR3: TGCGCCAGCAGCTTGTCCCCGGGCGGGGGTGCGTTCTTC. The chain joins TRBV5-1 to TRBJ2-1; 7 bases map to TRBD2. The V gene's germline CDR1 is SGHRS and CDR2 YFSETQ. This CDR3 region has 13 residues. V was pared by 1 base and J by 15 bases, with 10 bases of the junction left unmatched.

The chain links TRBV6-5 to TRBJ1-1, with TRBD1 as a possible D gene (6 bases). The CDR3 is 15 residues long. Trimming removed 5 bases from V and 1 base from J, with 14 bases in between. Per germline, CDR1 MNHEY and CDR2 SVGAGI. Here the CDR3 reads CASSLQPGQNTEAFF. CDR3 sequence (DNA): TGTGCCAGCAGTCTCCAACCGGGACAGAACACTGAAGCTTTCTTT.

This chain joins TRBV5-1 and TRBJ1-4, with 7 bases identical to TRBD1. CDR3 length: 15 residues. Germline CDR1 and CDR2: SGHRS and YFSETQ. J lost 5 bases, V lost 0 bases, and 4 bases had no gene match. The CDR3 bases are TGCGCCAGCAGCTTGGAGGGACAGCCAAATGAAAAACTGTTTTTT. It specifies CASSLEGQPNEKLFF.

V is TRBV21-1 and J is TRBJ2-7; TRBD2 is the table's D call and was not checked against the DNA. TRBV21-1 is given as a pseudogene. This CDR3 has 15 residues. Here the CDR3 reads CASSKGRRLNDEQYF. The CDR3 nucleotides are TGTGCCAGCAGCAAAGGTCGGCGGCTTAACGACGAGCAGTACTTC.

V is TRBV11-2 and J is TRBJ2-5, with 10 bases lining up with TRBD2. With 1 base clipped from V and 5 bases from J, the junction kept 7 bases outside the gene matches. The length of the CDR3 is 16 residues. In germline, CDR1 is SGHAT, CDR2 FQNNGV. CDR3 coding DNA: TGTGCCAGCAGCTTAGCCCTAGCGGGGGCGGGGGAGACCCAGTACTTC. Its protein product is CASSLALAGAGETQYF. Complete variable domain (other parts from reference TRBV11-2 and TRBJ2-5): EAGVAQSPRYKIIEKRQSVAFWCNPISGHATLYWYQQILGQGPKLLIQFQNNGVVDDSQLPKDRFSAERLKGVDSTLKIQPAKLEDSAVYLCASSLALAGAGETQYFGPGTRLLVL.

The chain couples TRBV6-2 or TRBV6-3 to TRBJ1-5, with 9 nucleotides matching TRBD1. The ends lost 4 bases at V and 5 bases at J; junction bases unmatched: 12. CDR3 length equals 17 residues. Germline CDR1 MNHEY, CDR2 SVGEGT. The CDR3 loop reads CASSLRYRGQRDQPQHF. The CDR3 bases are TGTGCCAGCAGTTTGAGGTACAGGGGGCAGAGGGATCAGCCCCAGCATTTT.

A few counts support this clone. This chain connects TRBV27 to TRBJ1-2; 8 bases match TRBD1. Germline CDR1 reads MNHEY; CDR2 reads SMNVEV (reference sequence). Germline trimming cut 2 bases from V and 7 bases from J; bases unmatched to any gene: 9. There are 15 residues in the CDR3. DNA of the CDR3: TGTGCCAGCAGTTTAAGGGCAGGGGGCCATGGTGGCTACACCTTC. This codes for CASSLRAGGHGGYTF.

The genes are TRBV7-8 and TRBJ1-5; no clear D gene. This CDR3 contains 16 residues. Deletions cut 1 base from V and 0 bases from J, with 10 bases between. From germline, CDR1 is SGHVS and CDR2 FQNEAQ. The CDR3 is CASSLGFRNSNQPQHF. The CDR3 nucleotides read TGTGCCAGCAGCTTAGGCTTCAGGAATAGCAATCAGCCCCAGCATTTT.

V is TRBV19 and J is TRBJ1-2; TRBD1 might be the D (5 bases). In germline, CDR1 is LNHDA, CDR2 SQIVND (reference sequence). This CDR3 contains 15 residues. Trimming took off 2 bases at V and 4 bases at J, with 14 bases between the two ends. CDR3 DNA sequence: TGTGCCAGTAGTATACCCGTCCGCGGGGGCTATGGCTACACCTTC. This translates into CASSIPVRGGYGYTF.

V gene TRBV6-6 combines with J gene TRBJ2-7; 7 bases line up with TRBD2. V lost 2 bases to trimming and J lost 3 bases; unmatched junction nucleotides: 7. This CDR3 is built from 15 residues. Germline loops: CDR1 MNHNY, CDR2 SVGAGI (reference sequence). CDR3: CASSYRGGSIYEQYF. The CDR3 DNA reads TGTGCCAGCAGTTACCGCGGGGGTTCCATCTACGAGCAGTACTTC.

V gene TRBV15 combines with J gene TRBJ1-5; possible D gene TRBD1, 5 bases. This CDR3 has 15 residues. The V gene lost 0 bases and the J gene lost 9 bases, with 15 bases spanning the gap. Per germline, CDR1 LNHNV and CDR2 YYDKDF (reference sequence). DNA for the CDR3: TGTGCCACCAGCAGAGATGTGTCTGACGGGGGGCCCCAGCATTTT. It codes for CATSRDVSDGGPQHF.

The gene calls are TRBV6-1 and TRBJ1-4; D remains unclear. V was clipped by 3 bases and J by 0 bases, with 8 bases between them. Germline V gene lookup returns CDR1 MNHNS and CDR2 SASEGT. The CDR3 spans 15 residues. This chain's CDR3 is CASSERSSTNEKLFF. The CDR3 region has the DNA TGTGCCAGCAGTGAGCGTTCTTCAACTAATGAAAAACTGTTTTTT.

Only one count was recorded for this clone. The chain employs TRBV28 and TRBJ2-2; TRBD2 is a possible D gene (6 bases). Trimming took 2 bases from V and 6 from J, leaving 13 bases between them. The CDR3 length is 15 residues. Germline lookup yields CDR1 MDHEN and CDR2 SYDVKM. The DNA for the CDR3 is TGTGCCAGCAGTTTAAGGCAGGGAGGCCCCGGGGAGCTGTTTTTT. Its translation is CASSLRQGGPGELFF.

The V call is TRBV30, the J call TRBJ2-1, with 7 bases fitting TRBD1. Germline trimming cut 2 bases from V and 5 bases from J; bases unmatched to any gene: 12. Germline V gives CDR1 GTSNPN, CDR2 SVGIG (reference sequence). This CDR3 comprises 16 residues. Here the CDR3 reads CAWSKLTGTANNEQFF. CDR3 nucleotide sequence: TGTGCCTGGAGTAAACTCACCGGGACAGCCAACAATGAGCAGTTCTTC.

The J gene is TRBJ2-3, the V gene TRBV5-1, with TRBD2 matching over 8 bases. The V gene end was trimmed by 0 bases and the J gene end by 5 bases; junction bases not matched to a gene: 5. The CDR3 runs to 15 residues. Germline CDR1 reads SGHRS; CDR2 reads YFSETQ. This CDR3 reads CASSLDGGAVDTQYF. The DNA of the CDR3 is TGCGCCAGCAGCTTGGACGGGGGGGCGGTAGATACGCAGTATTTT.

V is TRBV5-1 and J is TRBJ1-1; tentative D call: TRBD1 (5 bases). Germline V gene sequence: CDR1 SGHRS, CDR2 YFSETQ. V was cut by 0 bases and J by 1 base, with 10 bases left in between. CDR3 length: 15 amino acids. CDR3 DNA: TGCGCCAGCAGCTTGGAGGAGGGGAGGAACACTGAAGCTTTCTTT. Its protein product is CASSLEEGRNTEAFF.

This clone was counted once. The V and J genes are TRBV5-1 and TRBJ2-3; 9 nucleotides align to TRBD2. Germline V gives CDR1 SGHRS, CDR2 YFSETQ. This CDR3 is built from 16 residues. The V gene end was trimmed by 2 bases and the J gene end by 4 bases; junction bases not matched to a gene: 8. The CDR3 here is CASSLGLAGAADTQYF. The CDR3 coding sequence is TGCGCCAGCAGCTTAGGATTAGCGGGGGCCGCAGATACGCAGTATTTT.

The sample holds one count of this clone. The rearrangement uses TRBV28 and TRBJ1-2; D gene uncertain. The CDR3 has 12 residues. Trimming removed 6 bases at V and 13 bases at J, with 18 bases between. Looked up from germline, CDR1 is MDHEN and CDR2 is SYDVKM. The CDR3 nucleotides read TGTGCCAGCAGCGTAAACCAACAACGAGGCACCTTC. It translates to CASSVNQQRGTF.

The chain joins TRBV28 to TRBJ2-7; no definite D call. The germline V gene has CDR1 MDHEN and CDR2 SYDVKM. With 3 bases removed from V and 1 base from J, the gap between germline ends came to 16 bases. The CDR3 is 16 residues long. In DNA form, the CDR3 reads TGTGCCAGCAGTTTCACTTCCCAGGTCCCTTCCTACGAGCAGTACTTC. Translated, it gives CASSFTSQVPSYEQYF.